The 20 T cell receptor beta chains in this list originate from one sample, sequenced in a study of lymphopenia after photon versus proton radiotherapy. Method: immunoSEQ multiplex PCR; TCRdb's copy keeps in-frame clones and lacks some. The sample contains 60,000 to 75,000 clones, around 85% of which appear only once. Here the sequenced sample was peripheral blood, taken from a patient treated with photon-based radiotherapy. The receptors were sampled from a man aged 40-50 years with gastric cancer.

The gene calls are TRBV12-5 and TRBJ1-1; possibly TRBD1 for D (5 bases). Trimming shortened V by 2 bases and J by 5 bases, and 15 bases separated the two germline ends. This CDR3 is built from 15 residues. CDR1 is LGHNT, CDR2 FRNRAP, per germline. Here the CDR3 DNA reads TGTGCTAGTGGTTTGTCACGGGGGTTGAGGACTGAAGCTTTCTTT. Protein: CASGLSRGLRTEAFF.

The rearrangement joins TRBV7-9 to TRBJ2-7; TRBD2 agrees at 10 bases. The CDR3 is 16 amino acids. The ends lost 4 bases at V and 0 bases at J; junction bases unmatched: 6. Per germline, CDR1 SEHNR and CDR2 FQNEAQ (reference sequence). CDR3 sequence reads: CASSWWTSGYSYEQYF. CDR3 DNA sequence: TGTGCCAGCAGCTGGTGGACTAGCGGCTACTCCTACGAGCAGTACTTC.

The chain uses TRBV4-3 and TRBJ1-2; 7 nucleotides line up with TRBD1. V gave up 0 bases and J gave up 8 bases; unmatched junction bases: 9. Per the germline V gene, CDR1 is LGHNA and CDR2 is YSLEER. CDR3 length: 15 amino acids. The CDR3 nucleotides are TGCGCCAGCAGCCAAGAAGTTACAGGGGCGCGCGGCTACACCTTC. It is translated as CASSQEVTGARGYTF.

The chain uses TRBV5-1 and TRBJ1-3; D not resolved. The germline V and J ends were trimmed by 3 bases and 0 bases, with 7 bases remaining between them. Germline values: CDR1 SGHRS, CDR2 YFSETQ. The CDR3 totals 14 residues. The CDR3 loop is CASSWGISGNTIYF. For the CDR3, the DNA is TGCGCCAGCAGCTGGGGTATCTCTGGAAACACCATATATTTT.

The chain couples TRBV18 to TRBJ2-7; unclear D gene. This CDR3 is 13 amino acids long. The V and J ends lost 1 base and 0 bases respectively, with 4 bases between them. Germline V gives CDR1 KGHSH, CDR2 LQKENI. The CDR3 DNA sequence: TGTGCCAGCTCACCACGGGACTCCTACGAGCAGTACTTC. It yields the protein CASSPRDSYEQYF. The variable domain in full, with the rest retrieved from reference TRBV18 and TRBJ2-7, is NAGVMQNPRHLVRRRGQEARLRCSPMKGHSHVYWYRQLPEEGLKFMVYLQKENIIDESGMPKERFSAEFPKEGPSILRIQQVVRGDSAAYFCASSPRDSYEQYFGPGTRLTVT.

J is TRBJ2-7 and V is TRBV7-3, with TRBD2 as a possible D gene (6 bases). V was clipped by 5 bases and J by 6 bases, with 17 bases between them. The CDR3 is 14 residues long. CDR1 SGHTA and CDR2 FQGTGA come from the germline V gene. The CDR3 bases are TGTGCCAGCAGCCCCTCGCCGGGGGTAGGCGAGCAGTACTTC. Translating gives CASSPSPGVGEQYF.

The V and J genes are TRBV4-3 and TRBJ2-7; 9 bases agree with TRBD1. CDR1 and CDR2 (germline): LGHNA, YSLEER. Trimming at V came to 4 bases and at J to 1 base, leaving 2 bases not matched to a gene. The CDR3 loop spans 14 amino acids. DNA for the CDR3: TGCGCCAGCAGCCGCGGGACAGGGTCCTACGAGCAGTACTTC. Protein: CASSRGTGSYEQYF.

This clone was seen more than once but under ten times. The CDR3 spells CASSPGTGPTEAFF. The CDR3 DNA reads as TGTGCCAGCTCGCCGGGGACAGGGCCCACTGAAGCTTTCTTT. The V and J genes are TRBV18 and TRBJ1-1, with TRBD1 matching over 9 bases. V dropped 6 bases and J dropped 4; count of bases not matched to a gene: 6. CDR1 is KGHSH, CDR2 LQKENI, per germline. The CDR3 sequence is 14 residues long.

This sequence joins TRBV7-9 and TRBJ2-1; D might be TRBD2 (5 bases). This CDR3 spans 13 amino acids. Germline-derived CDR1 and CDR2 are SEHNR and FQNEAQ (reference sequence). V lost 3 bases to trimming and J lost 10 bases, with 13 bases between them. The CDR3 loop reads CASSFQRTWEQFF. As DNA, the CDR3 is TGTGCCAGCAGCTTTCAAAGGACTTGGGAGCAGTTCTTC.

With regard to this clone: Other DNA sequences in this specimen translate into the identical CDR3. This sequence joins TRBV14 and TRBJ1-4; tentative D call: TRBD1 (5 bases). Trimming stripped 1 base from V and 7 bases from J, with 7 bases between. Germline V gives CDR1 SGHDN, CDR2 FVKESK. The CDR3 consists of 13 residues. The CDR3 coding sequence is TGTGCCAGCAGCCAAGTGACAGCTGAAAAACTGTTTTTT. Translation: CASSQVTAEKLFF.

The V gene is TRBV9, the J gene TRBJ2-3; the D gene is possibly TRBD2 (6 bases). Trimming removed 4 bases at V and 2 bases at J, with 17 bases between. Germline CDR1 SGDLS, CDR2 YYNGEE. CDR3 length equals 16 residues. CDR3 DNA: TGTGCCAGCAGCCCCCCCTCTAGCGCCTCCACAGATACGCAGTATTTT. Translating gives CASSPPSSASTDTQYF.

The chain is built from TRBV29-1 and TRBJ2-5; D uncertain. Trimming stripped 0 bases from V and 2 bases from J, with 10 bases between. The CDR3 is made up of 14 amino acids. Germline CDR1 is SQVTM and CDR2 is ANQGSEA. CDR3 loop: CSVEDPDRQETQYF. The CDR3 DNA reads TGCAGCGTTGAAGACCCGGACCGTCAAGAGACCCAGTACTTC.

This chain connects TRBV7-6 to TRBJ1-5; D might be TRBD1 (5 bases). Germline V gives CDR1 SGHVS, CDR2 FNYEAQ. Trimming took 4 bases from V and 5 from J, leaving 12 bases between them. The CDR3 is 14 amino acids. The CDR3 loop is CASSSGAWDQPQHF. Written as DNA, the CDR3 is TGTGCCAGCAGCTCCGGGGCTTGGGATCAGCCCCAGCATTTT.

The rearrangement joins TRBV6-5 to TRBJ2-2; D gene unclear. Trimming removed 6 bases from V and 7 bases from J, with 9 bases in between. Germline CDR1 and CDR2: MNHEY and SVGAGI. The CDR3 is made up of 12 amino acids. CDR3 in DNA: TGTGCCAGCAGACGGACGGTCGGGGAGCTGTTTTTT. Encoded protein: CASRRTVGELFF.

V gene TRBV19 combines with J gene TRBJ1-1, with 8 bases aligning to TRBD1. Germline lookup yields CDR1 LNHDA and CDR2 SQIVND (reference sequence). After removal of 3 bases from V and 1 base from J, the junction contained 4 bases not matched to a gene. The CDR3 runs 15 residues. CDR3 in DNA: TGTGCCAGTAGTATCCCGACAGGGGCGAACACTGAAGCTTTCTTT. Its translation is CASSIPTGANTEAFF. Drawing the rest from reference TRBV19 and TRBJ1-1, the complete variable domain is DGGITQSPKYLFRKEGQNVTLSCEQNLNHDAMYWYRQDPGQGLRLIYYSQIVNDFQKGDIAEGYSVSREKKESFPLTVTSAQKNPTAFYLCASSIPTGANTEAFFGQGTRLTVV.

The chain combines TRBV4-2 with TRBJ2-3; the D gene is possibly TRBD2 (8 bases). The CDR3 spans 19 residues. Trimming pared 1 base from V and 2 bases from J, leaving 22 bases between. The germline CDR1 and CDR2 sequences are LGHNA and YNFKEQ. The CDR3 is CASSQGSRGREAHTDTQYF. The DNA for the CDR3 is TGTGCCAGCAGCCAAGGAAGTAGGGGGCGGGAGGCCCACACAGATACGCAGTATTTT.

This clone was found a few times. V usage is TRBV7-9 and J usage is TRBJ2-7; 12 nucleotides match TRBD1. Trimming cost V 1 base and J 5 bases; bases outside gene matches: 12. The CDR3 runs 18 residues. From germline, CDR1 is SEHNR and CDR2 FQNEAQ (reference sequence). The CDR3 sequence is CASSLGLGQGAVRDEQYF. The CDR3 bases are TGTGCCAGCAGCTTAGGGTTGGGACAGGGGGCGGTACGTGACGAGCAGTACTTC.

The V and J genes are TRBV5-4 and TRBJ2-5; 14 bases are shared with TRBD2. Germline CDR1 is SGHNT and CDR2 is YYREEE (reference sequence). V shed 3 bases and J 2 bases; nucleotides not matched to a gene: 6. This CDR3 has 17 residues. The CDR3 spells CASSSGLAGGGQETQYF. In DNA form, the CDR3 reads TGTGCCAGCAGCTCAGGACTAGCGGGGGGAGGTCAAGAGACCCAGTACTTC.

The chain uses TRBV4-1 and TRBJ2-2, with D hard to call. The CDR3 contains 15 residues. Germline V gene sequence: CDR1 MGHRA, CDR2 YSYEKL. V was trimmed by 1 base and J by 0 bases, leaving 6 bases between them. CDR3 bases: TGCGCCAGCAGCCAAGTACAGTCGAACACCGGGGAGCTGTTTTTT. Its protein is CASSQVQSNTGELFF.

The chain has TRBV19 and TRBJ2-3; 9 bases are shared with TRBD1. Germline V CDR1 and CDR2: LNHDA, SQIVND (reference sequence). The CDR3 is 14 amino acids. V dropped 7 bases and J dropped 4; count of bases not matched to a gene: 6. DNA of the CDR3: TGTGCCAGTATGTGGGACAGGGACCCAGATACGCAGTATTTT. Translated: CASMWDRDPDTQYF.